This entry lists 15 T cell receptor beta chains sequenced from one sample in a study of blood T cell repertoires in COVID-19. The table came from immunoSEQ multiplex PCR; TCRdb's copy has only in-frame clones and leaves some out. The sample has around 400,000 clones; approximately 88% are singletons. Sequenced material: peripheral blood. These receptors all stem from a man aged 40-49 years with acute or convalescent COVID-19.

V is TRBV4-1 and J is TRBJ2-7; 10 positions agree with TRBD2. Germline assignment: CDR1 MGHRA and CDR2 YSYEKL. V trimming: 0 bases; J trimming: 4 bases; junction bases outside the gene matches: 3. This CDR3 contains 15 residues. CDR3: CASSQEPSGSYEQYF. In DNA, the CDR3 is TGCGCCAGCAGCCAAGAACCTAGCGGGAGTTACGAGCAGTACTTC.

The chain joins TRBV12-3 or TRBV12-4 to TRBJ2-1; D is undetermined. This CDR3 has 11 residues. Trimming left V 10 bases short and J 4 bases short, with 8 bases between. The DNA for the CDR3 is TGTGCCACCTCCCTTTACAATGAGCAGTTCTTC. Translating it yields CATSLYNEQFF.

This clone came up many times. Here the CDR3 DNA reads TGTGCCAGCAGCCCCCGAGCGGAGAACACTGAAGCTTTCTTT. Translated, it gives CASSPRAENTEAFF. The chain uses TRBV11-1 and TRBJ1-1; D is undetermined. The V and J ends lost 5 bases and 1 base respectively, with 11 bases between them. Per germline, CDR1 SGHAT and CDR2 FQDESV (reference sequence). This CDR3 has 14 amino acids.

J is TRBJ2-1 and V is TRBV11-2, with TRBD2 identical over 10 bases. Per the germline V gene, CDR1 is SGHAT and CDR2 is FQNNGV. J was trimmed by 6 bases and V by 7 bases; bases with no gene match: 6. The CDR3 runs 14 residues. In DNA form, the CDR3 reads TGTGCCAGCACCCGAGGACTAGCGGTCAATGAGCAGTTCTTC. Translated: CASTRGLAVNEQFF.

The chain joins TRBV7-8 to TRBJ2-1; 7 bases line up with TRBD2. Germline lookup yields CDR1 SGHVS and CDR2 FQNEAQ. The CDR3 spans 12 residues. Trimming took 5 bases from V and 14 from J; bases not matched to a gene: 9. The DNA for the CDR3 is TGTGCCAGCAGCCGCACGCCGGGACTAAAGTTCTTC. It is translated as CASSRTPGLKFF.

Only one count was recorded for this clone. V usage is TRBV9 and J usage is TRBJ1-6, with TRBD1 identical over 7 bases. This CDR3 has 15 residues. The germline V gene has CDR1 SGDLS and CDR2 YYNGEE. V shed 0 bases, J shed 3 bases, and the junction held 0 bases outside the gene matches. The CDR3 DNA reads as TGTGCCAGCAGCGTAGGGGACAGCTATAATTCACCCCTCCACTTT. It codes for CASSVGDSYNSPLHF.

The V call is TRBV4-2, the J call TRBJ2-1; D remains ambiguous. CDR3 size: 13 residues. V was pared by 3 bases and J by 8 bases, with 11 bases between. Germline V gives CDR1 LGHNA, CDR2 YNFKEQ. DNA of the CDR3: TGTGCCAGCAGCCAGGCACAGAGCTATGAGCAGTTCTTC. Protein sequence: CASSQAQSYEQFF.

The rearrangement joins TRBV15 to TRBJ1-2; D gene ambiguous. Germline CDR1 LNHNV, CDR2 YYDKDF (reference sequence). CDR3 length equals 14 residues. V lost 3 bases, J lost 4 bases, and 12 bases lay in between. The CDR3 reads CATSSHSQSYGYTF. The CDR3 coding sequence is TGTGCCACCAGCAGTCACAGCCAGTCCTATGGCTACACCTTC. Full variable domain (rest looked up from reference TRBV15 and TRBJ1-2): DAMVIQNPRYQVTQFGKPVTLSCSQTLNHNVMYWYQQKSSQAPKLLFHYYDKDFNNEADTPDNFQSRRPNTSFCFLDIRSPGLGDTAMYLCATSSHSQSYGYTFGSGTRLTVV.

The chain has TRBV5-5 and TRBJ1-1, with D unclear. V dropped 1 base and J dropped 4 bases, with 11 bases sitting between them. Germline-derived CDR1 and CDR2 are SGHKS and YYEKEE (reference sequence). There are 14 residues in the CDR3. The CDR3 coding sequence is TGTGCCAGCAGCTTGTTGGGGAGTTCCACTGAAGCTTTCTTT. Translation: CASSLLGSSTEAFF.

In DNA, the CDR3 is TGCGCCAGCAGCCAAGATCTTGGGATAGCAGGGGATACGCAGTATTTT. It encodes CASSQDLGIAGDTQYF. The rearrangement joins TRBV4-3 to TRBJ2-3, with D tentatively TRBD1 (5 bases). V dropped 0 bases and J dropped 6 bases, with 16 bases sitting between them. CDR3 length equals 16 residues. CDR1 LGHNA and CDR2 YSLEER come from the germline V gene.

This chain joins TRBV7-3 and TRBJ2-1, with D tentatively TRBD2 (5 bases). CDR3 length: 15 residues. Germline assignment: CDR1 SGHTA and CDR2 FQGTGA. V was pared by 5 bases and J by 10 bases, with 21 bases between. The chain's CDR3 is CASSPVPGKASEQFF. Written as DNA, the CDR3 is TGTGCCAGCAGCCCGGTCCCGGGGAAGGCGTCGGAGCAGTTCTTC.

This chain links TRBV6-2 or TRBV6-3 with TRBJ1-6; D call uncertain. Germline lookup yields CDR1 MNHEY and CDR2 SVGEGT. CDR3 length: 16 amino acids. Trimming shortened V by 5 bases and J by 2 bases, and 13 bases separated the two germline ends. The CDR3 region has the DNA TGTGCCAGCAGTCACAGATCCTACACCTATAATTCACCCCTCCACTTT. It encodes CASSHRSYTYNSPLHF.

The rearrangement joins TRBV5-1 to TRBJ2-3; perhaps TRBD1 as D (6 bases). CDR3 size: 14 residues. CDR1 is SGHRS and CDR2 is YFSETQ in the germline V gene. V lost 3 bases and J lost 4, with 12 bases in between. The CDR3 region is CASSSRRQADTQYF. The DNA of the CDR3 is TGCGCCAGCAGCTCTCGACGACAGGCAGATACGCAGTATTTT.

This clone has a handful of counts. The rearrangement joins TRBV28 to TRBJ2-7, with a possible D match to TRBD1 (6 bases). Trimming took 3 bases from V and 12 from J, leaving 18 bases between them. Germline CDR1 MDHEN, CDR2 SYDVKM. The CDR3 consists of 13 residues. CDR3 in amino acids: CASSLTYMRGWYF. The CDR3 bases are TGTGCCAGCAGTTTGACTTACATGAGGGGGTGGTACTTC.

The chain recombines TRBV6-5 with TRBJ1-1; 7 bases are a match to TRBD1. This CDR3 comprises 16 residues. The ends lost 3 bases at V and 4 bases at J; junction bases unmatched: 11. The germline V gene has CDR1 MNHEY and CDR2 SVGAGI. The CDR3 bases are TGTGCCAGCAGTTATTCGGAGGGGGCAGGAGGCACTGAAGCTTTCTTT. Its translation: CASSYSEGAGGTEAFF.